Each of the 18 T cell receptor beta chains below was sequenced from the same sample in a study of blood T cell repertoires in COVID-19. Produced via immunoSEQ multiplex PCR; TCRdb's table is partial and in-frame only. The repertoire holds roughly 310,000 clones, 88% seen once, with roughly 4% in the top ten. The source material was peripheral blood. These receptors originate from a woman aged 50 to 60 with active or convalescent COVID-19.

The rearrangement uses TRBV30 and TRBJ2-7; the match to TRBD1 covers 10 bases. Germline V gene sequence: CDR1 GTSNPN, CDR2 SVGIG (reference sequence). The CDR3 extends over 14 amino acids. The J segment lost 3 bases and the V segment lost 4 bases, leaving 6 bases of the junction unmatched. CDR3 DNA: TGTGCCTGGACTATGGGACAGGGGCTCTACGAGCAGTACTTC. Its translation is CAWTMGQGLYEQYF. Supplemented by reference TRBV30 and TRBJ2-7, the full variable domain reads SQTIHQWPATLVQPVGSPLSLECTVEGTSNPNLYWYRQAAGRGLQLLFYSVGIGQISSEVPQNLSASRPQDRQFILSSKKLLLSDSGFYLCAWTMGQGLYEQYFGPGTRLTVT.

The J gene is TRBJ2-5, the V gene TRBV7-2; tentatively, D is TRBD1 (6 bases). With 1 base removed from V and 5 bases from J, the gap between germline ends came to 11 bases. This CDR3 comprises 14 residues. Germline-derived CDR1 and CDR2 are SGHTA and FQGNSA. CDR3 loop: CASSLDRVRETQYF. CDR3 bases: TGTGCCAGCAGCTTAGACAGGGTCCGGGAGACCCAGTACTTC.

J is TRBJ2-3 and V is TRBV7-9; 8 positions match TRBD2. The CDR3 length is 17 residues. The germline CDR1 and CDR2 sequences are SEHNR and FQNEAQ (reference sequence). V shed 3 bases and J 2 bases; nucleotides not matched to a gene: 10. CDR3 sequence: CASSFSGAIGPTDTQYF. The CDR3 DNA is TGTGCCAGCAGCTTTAGCGGGGCGATTGGCCCCACAGATACGCAGTATTTT.

In this sample, this clone turned up a few times. This chain connects TRBV7-6 to TRBJ2-2; 8 bases match TRBD1. CDR3 length: 16 amino acids. V shed 5 bases, J shed 4 bases, and the junction held 9 bases outside the gene matches. Per germline, CDR1 SGHVS and CDR2 FNYEAQ. The CDR3 DNA sequence: TGTGCCAGCAGCACGACCAACAGGGGGATCACCGGGGAGCTGTTTTTT. Its protein product is CASSTTNRGITGELFF.

This chain joins TRBV9 and TRBJ1-3; D not certain. Trimming removed 1 base at V and 4 bases at J, with 6 bases between. Germline CDR1 reads SGDLS; CDR2 reads YYNGEE. There are 13 residues in the CDR3. This chain's CDR3 is CASSVWAGNTIYF. CDR3 nucleotides: TGTGCCAGCAGCGTATGGGCCGGAAACACCATATATTTT.

The chain uses TRBV6-5 and TRBJ1-2, with D tentatively TRBD1 (5 bases). The CDR3 is 15 amino acids. Trimming shortened V by 0 bases and J by 1 base, and 9 bases separated the two germline ends. The germline CDR1 and CDR2 sequences are MNHEY and SVGAGI. The CDR3 is CASSYSTALNYGYTF. CDR3 nucleotide sequence: TGTGCCAGCAGTTACTCGACAGCCCTTAACTATGGCTACACCTTC.

This clone has just one count. The V gene is TRBV27, the J gene TRBJ2-7; maybe TRBD1 (6 bases). The CDR3 loop spans 16 amino acids. V lost 5 bases and J lost 1, with 18 bases in between. Germline-derived CDR1 and CDR2 are MNHEY and SMNVEV (reference sequence). The CDR3 DNA follows: TGTGCCAGCAGTCCTCGACAGGATCGCCCTTCCTACGAGCAGTACTTC. Translating gives CASSPRQDRPSYEQYF.

The J gene is TRBJ1-1, the V gene TRBV12-3 or TRBV12-4; D perhaps matches TRBD1 (5 bases). The V and J ends lost 7 bases and 11 bases respectively, with 17 bases between them. The CDR3 runs to 12 residues. In nucleotides, the CDR3 is TGTGCCAGCACCCCAGGCGGGGACGGCGCTTTCTTT. It specifies CASTPGGDGAFF.

The V call is TRBV2, the J call TRBJ2-1, with 7 bases identical to TRBD2. Germline V gives CDR1 SNHLY, CDR2 FYNNEI. The CDR3 has 16 residues. V was pared by 8 bases and J by 4 bases, with 14 bases of the junction left unmatched. In DNA form, the CDR3 reads TGTGCCAGCCCCCGAAGGTATGGACTAGAATACAATGAGCAGTTCTTC. Translated: CASPRRYGLEYNEQFF.

The J gene is TRBJ2-6, the V gene TRBV7-2, with unresolved D. Per germline, CDR1 SGHTA and CDR2 FQGNSA. The CDR3 has 18 amino acids. V was shortened by 1 base and J by 2 bases, with 15 bases between the two germline ends. CDR3 amino acids: CASSLDPQVYTGANVLTF. The CDR3 DNA reads as TGTGCCAGCAGCTTAGATCCCCAGGTTTATACTGGGGCCAACGTCCTGACTTTC. The variable domain in full, completed from reference TRBV7-2 and TRBJ2-6, reads GAGVSQSPSNKVTEKGKDVELRCDPISGHTALYWYRQSLGQGLEFLIYFQGNSAPDKSGLPSDRFSAERTGGSVSTLTIQRTQQEDSAVYLCASSLDPQVYTGANVLTFGAGSRLTVL.

This clone has just one count. This specimen includes other DNA sequences encoding the same CDR3. The chain recombines TRBV7-2 with TRBJ2-5, with 8 bases fitting TRBD1. The germline V gene encodes CDR1 SGHTA and CDR2 FQGNSA. The CDR3 consists of 15 residues. Unmatched junction bases numbered 6, after V lost 4 bases and J lost 2 bases. This CDR3 reads CASSSGQGGQETQYF. CDR3 coding DNA: TGTGCCAGCAGCTCCGGACAGGGCGGACAAGAGACCCAGTACTTC.

The V gene is TRBV27, the J gene TRBJ2-2; 7 positions match TRBD1. This CDR3 has 15 amino acids. V trimming: 9 bases; J trimming: 0 bases; junction bases outside the gene matches: 7. The germline gives CDR1 MNHEY, CDR2 SMNVEV (reference sequence). The chain's CDR3 is CASCTGQSNTGELFF. In DNA, the CDR3 is TGTGCCAGTTGCACGGGACAGTCGAACACCGGGGAGCTGTTTTTT.

The chain couples TRBV19 to TRBJ2-3; possible D gene TRBD2, 5 bases. The germline gives CDR1 LNHDA, CDR2 SQIVND (reference sequence). V shed 0 bases and J shed 2 bases, with 12 bases lying between them. The length of the CDR3 is 16 residues. CDR3 loop: CASSIDVGVITDTQYF. CDR3 nucleotide sequence: TGTGCCAGTAGTATAGACGTGGGAGTAATCACAGATACGCAGTATTTT.

This clone was counted a single time. The chain joins TRBV18 to TRBJ1-6, with D possibly TRBD1 on 6 matching bases. Germline loops: CDR1 KGHSH, CDR2 LQKENI. This CDR3 contains 15 residues. V was pared by 3 bases and J by 8 bases, with 14 bases between. CDR3 in amino acids: CASSPAQGIDSPLHF. CDR3 coding DNA: TGTGCCAGCTCACCGGCCCAGGGGATTGATTCACCCCTCCACTTT.

The genes are TRBV7-9 and TRBJ2-2, with D tentatively TRBD2 (5 bases). From germline, CDR1 is SEHNR and CDR2 FQNEAQ (reference sequence). The ends were cut back, 5 bases at V and 8 bases at J, with 15 bases in the middle. The CDR3 is 14 residues long. This CDR3 is CASSRVGSPGELFF. In nucleotides, the CDR3 is TGTGCCAGCAGCCGGGTGGGGAGTCCAGGGGAGCTGTTTTTT.

The gene calls are TRBV27 and TRBJ2-1; 7 nucleotides line up with TRBD2. Germline lookup yields CDR1 MNHEY and CDR2 SMNVEV (reference sequence). The CDR3 spans 14 residues. After removal of 4 bases from V and 1 base from J, the junction contained 1 base not matched to a gene. The CDR3 here is CASSSGGSYNEQFF. Here the CDR3 DNA reads TGTGCCAGCAGTTCGGGGGGATCCTACAATGAGCAGTTCTTC.

V usage is TRBV18 and J usage is TRBJ2-6; no clear D. V lost 3 bases and J lost 6, with 3 bases in between. CDR1 KGHSH and CDR2 LQKENI come from the germline V gene. The length of the CDR3 is 12 residues. This CDR3 is CASSPMANVLTF. The CDR3 DNA is TGTGCCAGCTCACCCATGGCCAACGTCCTGACTTTC. Combining the CDR3 with reference TRBV18 and TRBJ2-6 gives the whole variable domain NAGVMQNPRHLVRRRGQEARLRCSPMKGHSHVYWYRQLPEEGLKFMVYLQKENIIDESGMPKERFSAEFPKEGPSILRIQQVVRGDSAAYFCASSPMANVLTFGAGSRLTVL.

The gene calls are TRBV7-2 and TRBJ1-2; no definite D call. The germline gives CDR1 SGHTA, CDR2 FQGNSA. The V end was cut by 5 bases, the J end by 3 bases, with 16 bases between. The CDR3 consists of 15 residues. CDR3 loop: CASSPFPRADYGYTF. CDR3 nucleotide sequence: TGTGCCAGCAGCCCATTTCCGAGGGCAGACTATGGCTACACCTTC. Based on the CDR3 plus reference TRBV7-2 and TRBJ1-2, the full variable domain is GAGVSQSPSNKVTEKGKDVELRCDPISGHTALYWYRQSLGQGLEFLIYFQGNSAPDKSGLPSDRFSAERTGGSVSTLTIQRTQQEDSAVYLCASSPFPRADYGYTFGSGTRLTVV.